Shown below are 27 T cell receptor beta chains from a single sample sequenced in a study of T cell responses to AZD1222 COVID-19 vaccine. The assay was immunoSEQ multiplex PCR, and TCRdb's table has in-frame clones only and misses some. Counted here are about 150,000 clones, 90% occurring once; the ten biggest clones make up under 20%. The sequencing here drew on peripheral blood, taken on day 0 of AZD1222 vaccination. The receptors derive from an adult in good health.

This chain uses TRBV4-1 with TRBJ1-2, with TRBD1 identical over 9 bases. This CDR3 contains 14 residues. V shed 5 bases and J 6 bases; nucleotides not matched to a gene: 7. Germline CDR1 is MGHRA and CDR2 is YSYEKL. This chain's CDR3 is CASSETGGGNGYTF. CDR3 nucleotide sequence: TGCGCCAGCAGCGAAACAGGGGGCGGGAATGGCTACACCTTC.

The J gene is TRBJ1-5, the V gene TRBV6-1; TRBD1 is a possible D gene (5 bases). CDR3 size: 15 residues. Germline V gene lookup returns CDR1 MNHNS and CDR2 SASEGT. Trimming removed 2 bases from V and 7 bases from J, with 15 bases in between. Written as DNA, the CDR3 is TGTGCCAGCAGTGAATGGGGGGTGGGGTCCCAGCCCCAGCATTTT. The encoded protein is CASSEWGVGSQPQHF.

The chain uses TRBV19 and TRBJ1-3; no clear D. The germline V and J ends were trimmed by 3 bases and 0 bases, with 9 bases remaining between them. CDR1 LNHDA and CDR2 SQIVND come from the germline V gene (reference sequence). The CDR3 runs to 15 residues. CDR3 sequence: CASSIPSGSGNTIYF. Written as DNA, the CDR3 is TGTGCCAGTAGTATCCCGTCGGGCTCTGGAAACACCATATATTTT. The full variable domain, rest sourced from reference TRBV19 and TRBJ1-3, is DGGITQSPKYLFRKEGQNVTLSCEQNLNHDAMYWYRQDPGQGLRLIYYSQIVNDFQKGDIAEGYSVSREKKESFPLTVTSAQKNPTAFYLCASSIPSGSGNTIYFGEGSWLTVV.

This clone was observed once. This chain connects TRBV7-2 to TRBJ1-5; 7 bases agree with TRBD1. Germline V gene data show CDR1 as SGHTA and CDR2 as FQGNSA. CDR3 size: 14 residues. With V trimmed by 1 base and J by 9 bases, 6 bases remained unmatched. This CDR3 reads CASSLGQPGGPQHF. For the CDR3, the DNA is TGTGCCAGCAGCTTAGGCCAACCAGGGGGGCCCCAGCATTTT.

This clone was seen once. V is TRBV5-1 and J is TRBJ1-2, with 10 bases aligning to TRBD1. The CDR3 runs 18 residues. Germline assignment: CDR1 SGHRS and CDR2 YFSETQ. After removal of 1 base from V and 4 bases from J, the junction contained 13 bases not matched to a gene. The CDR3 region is CASSLTPGQGRGFYGYTF. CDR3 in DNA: TGCGCCAGCAGCTTGACCCCGGGACAGGGGAGGGGGTTCTATGGCTACACCTTC.

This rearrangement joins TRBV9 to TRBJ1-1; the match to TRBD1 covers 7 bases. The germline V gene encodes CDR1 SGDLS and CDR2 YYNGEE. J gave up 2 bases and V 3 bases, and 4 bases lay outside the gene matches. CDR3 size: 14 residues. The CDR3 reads CASSARDSNTEAFF. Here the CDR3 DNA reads TGTGCCAGCAGCGCCCGGGACAGTAACACTGAAGCTTTCTTT. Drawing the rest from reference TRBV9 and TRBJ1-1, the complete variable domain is DSGVTQTPKHLITATGQRVTLRCSPRSGDLSVYWYQQSLDQGLQFLIQYYNGEERAKGNILERFSAQQFPDLHSELNLSSLELGDSALYFCASSARDSNTEAFFGQGTRLTVV.

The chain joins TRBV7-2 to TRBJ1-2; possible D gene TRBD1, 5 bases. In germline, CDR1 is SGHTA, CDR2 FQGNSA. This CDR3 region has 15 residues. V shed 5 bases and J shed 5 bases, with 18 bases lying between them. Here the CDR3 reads CASSPSGGGGYGYTF. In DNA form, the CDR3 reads TGTGCCAGCAGCCCGTCCGGCGGGGGAGGATATGGCTACACCTTC.

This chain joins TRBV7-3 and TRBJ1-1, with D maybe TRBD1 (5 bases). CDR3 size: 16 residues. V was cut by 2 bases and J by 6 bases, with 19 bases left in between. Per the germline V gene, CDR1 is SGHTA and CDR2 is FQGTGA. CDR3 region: CASSLAGGAVLSEAFF. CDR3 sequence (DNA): TGTGCCAGCAGCTTAGCTGGGGGTGCTGTTCTCTCTGAAGCTTTCTTT.

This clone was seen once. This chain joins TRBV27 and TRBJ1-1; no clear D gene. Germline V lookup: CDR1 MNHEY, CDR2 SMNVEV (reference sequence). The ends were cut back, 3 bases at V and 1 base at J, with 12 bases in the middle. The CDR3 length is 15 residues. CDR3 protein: CASSLDLLGNTEAFF. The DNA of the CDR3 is TGTGCCAGCAGTTTGGACCTCCTGGGGAACACTGAAGCTTTCTTT.

CDR3 protein: CASSLGTGESEQYF. CDR3 nucleotides: TGCGCCAGCAGCTTGGGGACAGGGGAAAGCGAGCAGTACTTC. J is TRBJ2-7 and V is TRBV5-1; 9 nucleotides match TRBD1. The trim removed 0 bases at V and 6 bases at J, leaving 4 bases unmatched. Germline CDR1 and CDR2: SGHRS and YFSETQ. The CDR3 has 14 residues.

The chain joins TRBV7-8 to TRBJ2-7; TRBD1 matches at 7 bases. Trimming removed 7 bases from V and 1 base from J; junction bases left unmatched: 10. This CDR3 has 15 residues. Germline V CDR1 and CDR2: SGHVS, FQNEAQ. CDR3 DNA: TGTGCCAGCACCAATCCGGGACAGCATTCCTACGAGCAGTACTTC. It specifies CASTNPGQHSYEQYF.

CDR3 sequence reads: CASSTTRQPGNQPQHF. CDR3 nucleotide sequence: TGTGCCAGTAGTACAACCCGACAACCTGGCAATCAGCCCCAGCATTTT. The chain has TRBV19 and TRBJ1-5; D ambiguous. CDR1 and CDR2 (germline): LNHDA, SQIVND (reference sequence). Trimming removed 4 bases from V and 2 bases from J, with 15 bases in between. There are 16 residues in the CDR3. The variable domain in full, completed from reference TRBV19 and TRBJ1-5, reads DGGITQSPKYLFRKEGQNVTLSCEQNLNHDAMYWYRQDPGQGLRLIYYSQIVNDFQKGDIAEGYSVSREKKESFPLTVTSAQKNPTAFYLCASSTTRQPGNQPQHFGDGTRLSIL.

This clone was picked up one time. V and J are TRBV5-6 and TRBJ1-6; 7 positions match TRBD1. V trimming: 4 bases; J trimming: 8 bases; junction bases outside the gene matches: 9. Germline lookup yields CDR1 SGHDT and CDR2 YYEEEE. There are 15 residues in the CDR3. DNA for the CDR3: TGTGCCAGCAGCGGTACAGGGGAAATCTATTCACCCCTCCACTTT. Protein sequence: CASSGTGEIYSPLHF.

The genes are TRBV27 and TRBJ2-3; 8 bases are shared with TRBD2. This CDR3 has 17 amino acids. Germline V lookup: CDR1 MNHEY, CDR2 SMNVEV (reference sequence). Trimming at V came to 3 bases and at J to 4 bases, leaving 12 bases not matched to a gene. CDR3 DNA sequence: TGTGCCAGCAGTTTCCCGCGGGGGCGGGGGGCCCCAGATACGCAGTATTTT. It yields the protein CASSFPRGRGAPDTQYF.

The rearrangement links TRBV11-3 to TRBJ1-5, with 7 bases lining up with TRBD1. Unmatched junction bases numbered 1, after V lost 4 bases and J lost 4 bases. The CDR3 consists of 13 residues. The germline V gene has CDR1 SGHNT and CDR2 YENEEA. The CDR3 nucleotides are TGTGCCAGCAGCTCGGGACAGAATCAGCCCCAGCATTTT. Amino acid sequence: CASSSGQNQPQHF.

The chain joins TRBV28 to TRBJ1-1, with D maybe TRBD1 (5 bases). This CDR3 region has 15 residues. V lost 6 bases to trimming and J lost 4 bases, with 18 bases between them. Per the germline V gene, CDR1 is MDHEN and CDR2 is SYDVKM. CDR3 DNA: TGTGCCAGCAGCCCCCCTGGGGGAGGAGGCACTGAAGCTTTCTTT. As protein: CASSPPGGGGTEAFF.

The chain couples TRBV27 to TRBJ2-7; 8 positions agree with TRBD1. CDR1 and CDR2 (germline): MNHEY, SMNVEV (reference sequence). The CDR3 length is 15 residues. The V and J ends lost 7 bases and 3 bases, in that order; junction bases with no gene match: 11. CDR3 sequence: CASKFLWTGNYEQYF. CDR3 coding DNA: TGTGCCAGCAAATTTCTATGGACAGGGAACTACGAGCAGTACTTC.

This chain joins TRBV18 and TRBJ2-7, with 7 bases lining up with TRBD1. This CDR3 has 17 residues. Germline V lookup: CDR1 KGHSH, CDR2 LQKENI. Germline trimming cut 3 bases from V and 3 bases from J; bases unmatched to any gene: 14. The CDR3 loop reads CASSPLPGQPKDYEQYF. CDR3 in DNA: TGTGCCAGCTCACCTCTCCCGGGACAGCCGAAGGACTACGAGCAGTACTTC.

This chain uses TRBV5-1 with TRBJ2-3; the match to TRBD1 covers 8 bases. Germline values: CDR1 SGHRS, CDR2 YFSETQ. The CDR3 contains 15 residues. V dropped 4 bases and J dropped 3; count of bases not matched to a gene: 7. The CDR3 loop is CASSERDRRTDTQYF. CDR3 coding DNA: TGCGCCAGCAGCGAAAGGGACAGGAGGACAGATACGCAGTATTTT.

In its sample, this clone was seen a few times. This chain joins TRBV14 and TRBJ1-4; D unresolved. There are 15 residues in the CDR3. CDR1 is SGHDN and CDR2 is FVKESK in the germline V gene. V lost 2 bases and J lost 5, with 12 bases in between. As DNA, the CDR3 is TGTGCCAGCAGCCAATGGGGAGCTATCAATGAAAAACTGTTTTTT. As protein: CASSQWGAINEKLFF.

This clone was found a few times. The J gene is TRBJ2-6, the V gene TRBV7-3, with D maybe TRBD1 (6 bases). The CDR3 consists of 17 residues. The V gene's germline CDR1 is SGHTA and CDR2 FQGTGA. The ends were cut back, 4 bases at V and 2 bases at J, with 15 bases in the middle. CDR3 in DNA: TGTGCCAGCAGCTCCACAGGGCGTATAACTGGGGCCAACGTCCTGACTTTC. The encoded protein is CASSSTGRITGANVLTF.

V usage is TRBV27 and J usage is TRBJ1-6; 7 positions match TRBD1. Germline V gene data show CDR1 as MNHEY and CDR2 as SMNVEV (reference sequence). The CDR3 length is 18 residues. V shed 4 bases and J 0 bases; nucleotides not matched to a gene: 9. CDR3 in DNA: TGTGCCAGCAGTTGGGGGCAGGGGGGCTTCTCCTATAATTCACCCCTCCACTTT. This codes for CASSWGQGGFSYNSPLHF.

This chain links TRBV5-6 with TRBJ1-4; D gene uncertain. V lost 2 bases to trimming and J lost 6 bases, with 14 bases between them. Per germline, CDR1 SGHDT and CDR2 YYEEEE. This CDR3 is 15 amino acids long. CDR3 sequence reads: CASSFGVRPDEKLFF. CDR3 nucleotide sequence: TGTGCCAGCAGCTTCGGGGTCCGGCCGGATGAAAAACTGTTTTTT. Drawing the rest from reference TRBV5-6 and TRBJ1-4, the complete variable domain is DAGVTQSPTHLIKTRGQQVTLRCSPKSGHDTVSWYQQALGQGPQFIFQYYEEEERQRGNFPDRFSGHQFPNYSSELNVNALLLGDSALYLCASSFGVRPDEKLFFGSGTQLSVL.

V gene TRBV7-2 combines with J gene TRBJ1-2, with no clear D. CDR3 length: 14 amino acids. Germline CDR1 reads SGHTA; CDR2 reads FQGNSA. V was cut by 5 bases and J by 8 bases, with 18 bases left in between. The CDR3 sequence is CASSALGLGLGYTF. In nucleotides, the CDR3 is TGTGCCAGCAGCGCCCTAGGTCTGGGGTTAGGCTACACCTTC.

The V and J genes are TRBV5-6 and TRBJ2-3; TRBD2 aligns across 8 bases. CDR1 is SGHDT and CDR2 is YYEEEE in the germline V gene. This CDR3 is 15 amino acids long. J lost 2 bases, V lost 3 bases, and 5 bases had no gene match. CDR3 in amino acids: CASSSAGGYTDTQYF. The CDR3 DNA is TGTGCCAGCAGCTCCGCGGGAGGTTACACAGATACGCAGTATTTT.

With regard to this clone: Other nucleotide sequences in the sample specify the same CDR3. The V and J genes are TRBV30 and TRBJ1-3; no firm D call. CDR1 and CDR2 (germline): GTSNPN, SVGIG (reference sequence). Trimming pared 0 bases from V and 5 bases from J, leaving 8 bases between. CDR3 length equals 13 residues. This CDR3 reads CAWSVNGRNTIYF. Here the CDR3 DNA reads TGTGCCTGGAGTGTAAATGGCAGAAACACCATATATTTT.

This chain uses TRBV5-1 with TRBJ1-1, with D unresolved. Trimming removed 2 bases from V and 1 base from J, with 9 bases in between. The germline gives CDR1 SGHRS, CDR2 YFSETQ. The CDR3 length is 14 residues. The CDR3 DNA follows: TGCGCCAGCAGCTTACAACCCGCGAACACTGAAGCTTTCTTT. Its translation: CASSLQPANTEAFF.